Below, 21 T cell receptor beta chains from the same sample are listed, as sequenced in a study of CXCR4 blockade with PD-1 therapy in pancreatic cancer. Measured with immunoSEQ multiplex PCR; TCRdb has only the in-frame clones, and not every one. Counted here are some 8,000 clones, roughly 55% occurring once; the ten biggest clones make up around 7.2%. The specimen sequenced was tumor tissue. These receptors were taken from a human donor with pancreatic ductal adenocarcinoma.

This rearrangement joins TRBV6-8 to TRBJ1-5; the D gene is possibly TRBD1 (6 bases). In germline, CDR1 is MNHGY, CDR2 SAAAGT. There are 18 residues in the CDR3. V lost 4 bases and J lost 5, with 24 bases in between. CDR3 sequence: CASSFWGPPTEAHQPQHF. The CDR3, as DNA: TGTGCCAGCAGTTTTTGGGGGCCACCGACAGAAGCTCATCAGCCCCAGCATTTT.

The chain's CDR3 is CASSPSPAFSYEQYF. Here the CDR3 DNA reads TGTGCCAGCTCACCATCCCCAGCTTTCTCCTACGAGCAGTACTTC. V and J are TRBV18 and TRBJ2-7; D is unclear. The CDR3 spans 15 residues. V was pared by 2 bases and J by 0 bases, with 11 bases between. The germline V gene has CDR1 KGHSH and CDR2 LQKENI.

The chain recombines TRBV19 with TRBJ1-2; D perhaps matches TRBD1 (5 bases). Trimming pared 4 bases from V and 1 base from J, leaving 19 bases between. The CDR3 runs 17 residues. Germline assignment: CDR1 LNHDA and CDR2 SQIVND (reference sequence). CDR3 bases: TGTGCCAGTAGTAGTCTAACTGGCAGGGCGGTTAACTATGGCTACACCTTC. Residues: CASSSLTGRAVNYGYTF.

By proportion, this clone is medium-sized. The V and J genes are TRBV11-3 and TRBJ1-1, with 7 bases aligning to TRBD1. Germline V lookup: CDR1 SGHNT, CDR2 YENEEA. V gave up 5 bases and J gave up 2 bases; unmatched junction bases: 5. CDR3 length equals 14 residues. CDR3 nucleotide sequence: TGTGCCAGCAGCGGAGGACAGGTCAACACTGAAGCTTTCTTT. Amino acids: CASSGGQVNTEAFF.

This clone was detected a few times. The chain links TRBV18 to TRBJ1-5; possibly TRBD1 for D (6 bases). CDR3 length equals 14 residues. The V end was cut by 3 bases, the J end by 7 bases, with 13 bases between. Germline lookup yields CDR1 KGHSH and CDR2 LQKENI. The CDR3 reads CASSPGRGNQPQHF. In nucleotides, the CDR3 is TGTGCCAGCTCACCGGGCAGGGGTAACCAGCCCCAGCATTTT.

Relative to its sample, this clone is large. The chain combines TRBV6-8 with TRBJ1-6; possible D gene TRBD1, 5 bases. This CDR3 contains 17 residues. V lost 0 bases to trimming and J lost 10 bases, with 19 bases between them. Per the germline V gene, CDR1 is MNHGY and CDR2 is SAAAGT. CDR3 nucleotides: TGTGCCAGCAGTTACTCAAAGGCGGCAGGGTACGACTCACCCCTCCACTTT. This gives the protein CASSYSKAAGYDSPLHF.

The rearrangement joins TRBV18 to TRBJ1-3, with D unresolved. This CDR3 contains 15 residues. Germline-derived CDR1 and CDR2 are KGHSH and LQKENI. V was shortened by 6 bases and J by 4 bases, with 16 bases between the two germline ends. CDR3 nucleotides: TGTGCCAGCTCGTATACCCGGGGTTCGGGAAACACCATATATTTT. The encoded protein is CASSYTRGSGNTIYF.

This clone was seen only a few times. V and J are TRBV29-1 and TRBJ2-2; 9 bases are shared with TRBD2. Per germline, CDR1 SQVTM and CDR2 ANQGSEA. Trimming removed 1 base from V and 1 base from J; junction bases left unmatched: 4. CDR3 size: 16 residues. CDR3 protein: CSVEGETSGNTGELFF. The CDR3 DNA reads TGCAGCGTTGAAGGAGAGACTAGCGGGAACACCGGGGAGCTGTTTTTT.

The chain uses TRBV11-3 and TRBJ2-2, with 9 bases lining up with TRBD2. The germline gives CDR1 SGHNT, CDR2 YENEEA. This CDR3 spans 18 amino acids. After removal of 0 bases from V and 0 bases from J, the junction contained 5 bases not matched to a gene. CDR3 DNA sequence: TGTGCCAGCAGCTTAGAAGGTAGCGGGAGCCCGAACACCGGGGAGCTGTTTTTT. Amino acid sequence: CASSLEGSGSPNTGELFF.

A remark on this clone: A junction boundary mismatches the germline segment, possibly from a read error. The V call is TRBV14, the J call TRBJ2-5, with 7 nucleotides matching TRBD2. Per germline, CDR1 SGHDN and CDR2 FVKESK. The CDR3 has 17 amino acids. The CDR3 here is CASSQERGSPIIEAQYF. CDR3 nucleotide sequence: TGTGCCAGCAGCCAAGAACGCGGGAGCCCAATAATAGAGGCCCAGTACTTC. The complete variable domain, with remaining parts taken from reference TRBV14 and TRBJ2-5, reads EAGVTQFPSHSVIEKGQTVTLRCDPISGHDNLYWYRRVMGKEIKFLLHFVKESKQDESGMPNNRFLAERTGGTYSTLKVQPAELEDSGVYFCASSQERGSPIIEAQYFGPGTRLLVL.

The chain carries TRBV6-8 and TRBJ1-4; D is possibly TRBD1 (5 bases). Trimming cost V 9 bases and J 5 bases, with 19 bases left between them. This CDR3 spans 15 amino acids. CDR1 and CDR2 from the germline V gene are MNHGY and SAAAGT. The CDR3 protein is CASRTSGTGNEKLFF. DNA of the CDR3: TGTGCCAGTCGCACCTCCGGGACGGGGAATGAAAAACTGTTTTTT.

The chain joins TRBV10-1 to TRBJ2-2; D is undetermined. The CDR3 loop spans 11 amino acids. Per the germline V gene, CDR1 is WNHNN and CDR2 is SYGVQD (reference sequence). The CDR3 nucleotides read TGCGTCCCTGGGGATACTGGGGAGCTGTTTTTT. This translates into CVPGDTGELFF.

CDR3 in amino acids: CASSLVITYEQYF. The CDR3, as DNA: TGTGCCAGCAGTCTGGTGATAACCTACGAGCAGTACTTC. The chain couples TRBV28 to TRBJ2-7; D gene ambiguous. V was shortened by 5 bases and J by 2 bases, with 10 bases between the two germline ends. This CDR3 spans 13 amino acids. Germline-derived CDR1 and CDR2 are MDHEN and SYDVKM.

The rearrangement links TRBV19 to TRBJ2-3; no clear D gene. V was pared by 3 bases and J by 0 bases, with 7 bases between. Germline CDR1 LNHDA, CDR2 SQIVND (reference sequence). The CDR3 has 14 residues. The CDR3 DNA follows: TGTGCCAGTAGTATTCAGTTTAGCACAGATACGCAGTATTTT. It yields the protein CASSIQFSTDTQYF.

This chain connects TRBV18 to TRBJ2-1, with unresolved D. V was cut by 4 bases and J by 6 bases, with 10 bases left in between. The CDR3 has 13 amino acids. Germline V gene data show CDR1 as KGHSH and CDR2 as LQKENI. CDR3 in amino acids: CASSQVGSNEQFF. CDR3 coding DNA: TGTGCCAGCTCACAAGTGGGAAGCAATGAGCAGTTCTTC.

The CDR3 protein is CASRGGLAGATPSTDTQYF. CDR3 bases: TGTGCCAGCAGGGGGGGACTAGCGGGAGCGACCCCTAGCACAGATACGCAGTATTTT. The chain combines TRBV6-8 with TRBJ2-3, with TRBD2 identical over 14 bases. CDR3 size: 19 residues. Germline trimming cut 6 bases from V and 0 bases from J; bases unmatched to any gene: 11. Germline CDR1 MNHGY, CDR2 SAAAGT.

The V call is TRBV18, the J call TRBJ1-1, with D tentatively TRBD1 (5 bases). This CDR3 contains 12 residues. V was pared by 5 bases and J by 7 bases, with 11 bases between. From germline, CDR1 is KGHSH and CDR2 LQKENI. The CDR3 DNA follows: TGTGCCAGCTCATTTAGGGGCGGTGAAGCTTTCTTT. Protein sequence: CASSFRGGEAFF. Full variable domain (missing parts from reference TRBV18 and TRBJ1-1): NAGVMQNPRHLVRRRGQEARLRCSPMKGHSHVYWYRQLPEEGLKFMVYLQKENIIDESGMPKERFSAEFPKEGPSILRIQQVVRGDSAAYFCASSFRGGEAFFGQGTRLTVV.

The CDR3 DNA follows: TGCGCCAGCAGTCCCCCTAGCGGGAGGGGAACAGATACGCAGTATTTT. It specifies CASSPPSGRGTDTQYF. The chain is built from TRBV5-1 and TRBJ2-3; TRBD2 aligns across 12 bases. CDR1 is SGHRS, CDR2 YFSETQ, per germline. The CDR3 contains 16 residues. The V segment lost 5 bases and the J segment 3 bases; nucleotides outside the gene matches: 7. The full variable domain, rest sourced from reference TRBV5-1 and TRBJ2-3, is KAGVTQTPRYLIKTRGQQVTLSCSPISGHRSVSWYQQTPGQGLQFLFEYFSETQRNKGNFPGRFSGRQFSNSRSEMNVSTLELGDSALYLCASSPPSGRGTDTQYFGPGTRLTVL.

The rearrangement uses TRBV19 and TRBJ2-5; D is uncertain. This CDR3 has 12 residues. Germline V gene sequence: CDR1 LNHDA, CDR2 SQIVND (reference sequence). Trimming removed 3 bases from V and 5 bases from J, with 7 bases in between. DNA of the CDR3: TGTGCCAGTAGTATGGTGGGGGAGACCCAGTACTTC. As protein: CASSMVGETQYF.

This clone is categorized as medium-sized (0.01 to 0.1%). This chain links TRBV7-6 with TRBJ2-3, with 7 bases matching TRBD1. This CDR3 spans 14 amino acids. Germline lookup yields CDR1 SGHVS and CDR2 FNYEAQ. CDR3 DNA: TGTGCTACGAGGGGGCCTTCTAGCACAGATACGCAGTATTTT. Protein: CATRGPSSTDTQYF.

The gene calls are TRBV11-3 and TRBJ1-3; D gene unclear. Trimming removed 4 bases from V and 3 bases from J, with 13 bases in between. Germline CDR1 reads SGHNT; CDR2 reads YENEEA. The CDR3 is 15 amino acids. DNA for the CDR3: TGTGCCAGCAGCTCCGACGGAGTCTTTGGAAACACCATATATTTT. It encodes CASSSDGVFGNTIYF.